This T cell receptor (beta chain) was sequenced during a study of beta chain features in type 1 diabetes. Germline lookup yields CDR1 SGHVS and CDR2 FQNEAQ. Trimming shortened V by 0 bases and J by 10 bases, and 22 bases separated the two germline ends. This CDR3 has 17 residues. Expressed TCRB transcripts got sequenced, as all isolated RNA was reverse transcribed. Sequencing was performed with immunoSEQ multiplex PCR; in TCRdb, only in-frame clones are kept and a portion is missing. This sample has 150,000 to 190,000 clones; about a tenth occur once, and the top ten carry less than 0.5%. The table lists this clone with a few counts. Its antigen is still unknown. General study points: TCRB CDR3s from Type 1 diabetes patients were moderately but significantly shorter in all four CD4+ subsets.

Sequences were obtained from central memory CD4+ T cells from blood. The rearrangement joins TRBV7-8 to TRBJ2-4; the D gene is possibly TRBD2 (5 bases). The TCR comes from a man younger than 45 with type 1 diabetes. The CDR3 is CASSLAPGQRRSGIQYF. In DNA form, the CDR3 reads TGTGCCAGCAGCTTAGCCCCAGGTCAGCGGAGGTCGGGGATTCAGTACTTC.